This T cell receptor (beta chain) came from a study of patients and donors after allogeneic stem cell transplantation. Ten or more counts support this clonotype. The CDR3 runs to 11 residues. Deletions cut 7 bases from V and 3 bases from J, with 9 bases between. CDR1 is SQVTM and CDR2 is ANQGSEA in the germline V gene. TCRdb re-analysed the RT-PCR reads in MiXCR, keeping a single row per CDR3 protein. The profile shows about 74,000 distinct CDR3 sequences, about a quarter of them singletons. This receptor was obtained from a human donor who was either an allogeneic HSCT recipient or a stem cell or donor lymphocyte infusion donor (not recorded which). It is not recorded whose cells these are; they may come from a transplant donor. This chain links TRBV29-1 with TRBJ1-2; maybe TRBD1 (5 bases). Sequencing used blood, either unsorted or a sorted T cell fraction (not recorded which). Here the CDR3 reads CSGGTDYGYTF. The CDR3 coding sequence is TGCAGCGGTGGGACCGACTATGGCTACACCTTC. Complete variable domain (other parts from reference TRBV29-1 and TRBJ1-2): SAVISQKPSRDICQRGTSLTIQCQVDSQVTMMFWYRQQPGQSLTLIATANQGSEATYESGFVIDKFPISRPNLTFSTLTVSNMSPEDSSIYLCSGGTDYGYTFGSGTRLTVV.